This T cell receptor beta chain was identified in a study of OX40 agonist ivuxolimab in advanced cancers. Germline CDR1 is SGHRS and CDR2 is YFSETQ. The CDR3 runs 13 residues. The V end was cut by 5 bases, the J end by 5 bases, with 10 bases between. This clone was seen just once. TCRdb's table, derived via immunoSEQ multiplex PCR, lists solely in-frame clones and lacks some. The sample lists about 96,000 clones; less than 95% were seen once. The clonotype originates from an adult with an advanced solid tumor such as melanoma, head and neck, liver or kidney cancer. V usage is TRBV5-1 and J usage is TRBJ2-2; D is undetermined. The material sequenced was CD4+ or CD8+ T cells sorted from blood, taken in a trial of the OX40 agonist ivuxolimab. In DNA form, the CDR3 reads TGCGCCAGCAGAATAGACGGAACCGGGGAGCTGTTTTTT. Amino acid sequence: CASRIDGTGELFF.